The 17 T cell receptor beta chains below come from one sample, sequenced in a study of blood T cell repertoires in COVID-19. Generated by immunoSEQ multiplex PCR, the TCRdb table keeps only in-frame clones and is missing some. The data contain approximately 41,000 clones, around 90% of them singletons. Sample: peripheral blood. The receptors shown here come from a woman aged 40 to 50 with acute or convalescent COVID-19.

The genes are TRBV19 and TRBJ1-5; D unclear. CDR1 and CDR2 from the germline V gene are LNHDA and SQIVND (reference sequence). The CDR3 loop spans 14 amino acids. The germline V and J ends were trimmed by 7 bases and 0 bases, with 10 bases remaining between them. The CDR3: CASTELDSNQPQHF. In DNA, the CDR3 is TGTGCCAGTACGGAGTTAGATAGCAATCAGCCCCAGCATTTT.

The CDR3 region has the DNA TGTGCCAGCAGCTTTGAGGGGGCAGGGGAGACCCAGTACTTC. Its translation is CASSFEGAGETQYF. V gene TRBV5-4 combines with J gene TRBJ2-5, with TRBD1 matching over 7 bases. The CDR3 runs to 14 residues. The V gene's germline CDR1 is SGHNT and CDR2 YYREEE (reference sequence). Germline trimming cut 2 bases from V and 5 bases from J; bases unmatched to any gene: 6.

This sequence joins TRBV11-1 and TRBJ2-7, with D tentatively TRBD1 (6 bases). In germline, CDR1 is SGHAT, CDR2 FQDESV (reference sequence). This CDR3 is 16 amino acids long. V lost 0 bases, J lost 7 bases, and 19 bases lay in between. CDR3 DNA sequence: TGTGCCAGCAGCTTAGCTGGGGGCCGGACGGGTAAAGAGCAGTACTTC. Protein sequence: CASSLAGGRTGKEQYF.

In DNA, the CDR3 is TGTGCCAGCAGCGTCTTGGCGGGTGCCGGCTACACCTTC. Translating it yields CASSVLAGAGYTF. The chain joins TRBV9 to TRBJ1-2; D gene ambiguous. This CDR3 is built from 13 residues. Trimming removed 2 bases from V and 8 bases from J, with 13 bases in between. Germline V lookup: CDR1 SGDLS, CDR2 YYNGEE.

The V and J genes are TRBV28 and TRBJ2-1; D perhaps matches TRBD1 (5 bases). Germline CDR1 MDHEN, CDR2 SYDVKM. The CDR3 consists of 19 residues. The germline V and J ends were trimmed by 5 bases and 7 bases, with 30 bases remaining between them. Here the CDR3 reads CASSGLYVPQGVSGNEQFF. The CDR3 coding sequence is TGTGCCAGCAGTGGGCTATATGTTCCGCAGGGCGTAAGTGGGAATGAGCAGTTCTTC.

This chain's CDR3 is CASSLGGVSTDTQYF. The CDR3 DNA follows: TGTGCCAGCAGTTTGGGGGGTGTTAGTACAGATACGCAGTATTTT. The chain joins TRBV28 to TRBJ2-3; a weak D match, TRBD2 (6 bases). This CDR3 comprises 15 residues. V lost 3 bases, J lost 3 bases, and 13 bases lay in between. The germline V gene encodes CDR1 MDHEN and CDR2 SYDVKM.

The chain combines TRBV2 with TRBJ2-3; maybe TRBD2 (6 bases). Trimming took 2 bases from V and 4 from J, leaving 19 bases between them. This CDR3 is built from 17 residues. Germline CDR1 reads SNHLY; CDR2 reads FYNNEI. The CDR3 sequence is CASSESFSGAKADTQYF. In DNA, the CDR3 is TGTGCCAGCAGTGAATCTTTTAGCGGTGCAAAAGCAGATACGCAGTATTTT.

This clone has just one count. The chain is built from TRBV27 and TRBJ1-6; unclear D gene. The CDR3 runs 16 residues. The ends were cut back, 8 bases at V and 0 bases at J, with 14 bases in the middle. CDR1 is MNHEY, CDR2 SMNVEV, per germline (reference sequence). The CDR3: CASFPYRSSYNSPLHF. CDR3 in DNA: TGTGCCAGCTTTCCATACCGGAGCTCCTATAATTCACCCCTCCACTTT.

This sequence joins TRBV11-2 and TRBJ2-3, with D tentatively TRBD2 (5 bases). Trimming shortened V by 5 bases and J by 3 bases, and 12 bases separated the two germline ends. Germline V gives CDR1 SGHAT, CDR2 FQNNGV. The CDR3 extends over 14 amino acids. The CDR3 sequence: CASSRGTRTDTQYF. CDR3 in DNA: TGTGCCAGCAGCCGCGGCACTAGGACAGATACGCAGTATTTT.

The chain recombines TRBV6-5 with TRBJ1-4, with 10 nucleotides matching TRBD1. This CDR3 has 13 residues. Germline lookup yields CDR1 MNHEY and CDR2 SVGAGI. The V and J ends lost 10 bases and 7 bases, in that order; junction bases with no gene match: 6. CDR3 amino acids: CATRTGGFEKLFF. The CDR3 DNA follows: TGTGCCACCAGGACAGGGGGATTTGAAAAACTGTTTTTT.

The CDR3 DNA reads TGTGCCAGCAGCCGGGACTACGAGCAGTACTTC. It translates to CASSRDYEQYF. The V and J genes are TRBV9 and TRBJ2-7; weak D call: TRBD2 (5 bases). From germline, CDR1 is SGDLS and CDR2 YYNGEE. V shed 4 bases and J shed 3 bases, with 5 bases lying between them. The CDR3 has 11 residues.

The chain recombines TRBV7-9 with TRBJ1-4; 10 bases agree with TRBD1. The junction had 3 bases not matched to a gene; V was cut back by 4 bases and J by 7 bases. The CDR3 runs 14 residues. CDR1 SEHNR and CDR2 FQNEAQ come from the germline V gene (reference sequence). The CDR3 region has the DNA TGTGCCAGCAGCTCCTGGGACAGGGGTGAAAAACTGTTTTTT. Translation gives CASSSWDRGEKLFF.

The genes are TRBV21-1 and TRBJ2-3; the table's D call of TRBD1 was not tested on the DNA. TRBV21-1 has pseudogene status. The CDR3 covers 17 residues. Written as DNA, the CDR3 is TGTGCCAGCAGCAAAAAGTGGGACAGGGAGGCAACAGATACGCAGTATTTT. Encoded protein: CASSKKWDREATDTQYF.

This rearrangement joins TRBV7-2 to TRBJ1-6; D is undetermined. CDR1 and CDR2 from the germline V gene are SGHTA and FQGNSA. CDR3 length equals 13 residues. Trimming cost V 8 bases and J 9 bases, with 14 bases left between them. CDR3 sequence reads: CASVAAFGSPLHF. CDR3 bases: TGTGCCAGCGTGGCGGCATTCGGTTCACCCCTCCACTTT. Full variable domain (remainder filled in from reference TRBV7-2 and TRBJ1-6): GAGVSQSPSNKVTEKGKDVELRCDPISGHTALYWYRQSLGQGLEFLIYFQGNSAPDKSGLPSDRFSAERTGGSVSTLTIQRTQQEDSAVYLCASVAAFGSPLHFGNGTRLTVT.

The CDR3 reads CASSAEMNTEAFF. For the CDR3, the DNA is TGTGCCAGCAGCGCAGAAATGAACACTGAAGCTTTCTTT. The chain uses TRBV7-7 and TRBJ1-1; D ambiguous. Between the trimmed V and J ends, which lost 5 bases and 0 bases, there was a span of 7 bases. This CDR3 spans 13 amino acids. Germline V gene sequence: CDR1 SSHAT, CDR2 FNYEAQ (reference sequence).

V usage is TRBV6-5 and J usage is TRBJ2-7; perhaps TRBD1 as D (6 bases). The germline V gene has CDR1 MNHEY and CDR2 SVGAGI. The CDR3 length is 11 residues. The chain's CDR3 is CATRGKYEQYF. The CDR3 coding sequence is TGTGCTACCAGGGGAAAGTACGAGCAGTACTTC.

The sample holds a few counts of this clone. The CDR3 here is CASSLDLSSAYNEQFF. CDR3 nucleotide sequence: TGTGCCAGCAGCTTAGATCTGTCTAGCGCGTACAATGAGCAGTTCTTC. V usage is TRBV11-3 and J usage is TRBJ2-1, with a weak D call TRBD2 (6 bases). The CDR3 spans 16 residues. Trimming stripped 0 bases from V and 4 bases from J, with 13 bases between. From germline, CDR1 is SGHNT and CDR2 YENEEA.